Sequencing of this T cell receptor (beta chain) was carried out in a study of cytotoxic CD8 clonotypes in ibrutinib-treated CLL. At the level of the study: Some 25 partial and 2 complete responses; at median 68 months, around 14 remitted, approximately 12 progressed.

J gave up 7 bases and V 4 bases, and 7 bases lay outside the gene matches. CDR3 size: 16 residues. CDR1 is SGDLS, CDR2 YYNGEE, per germline. The intended depth for sequencing was 1 in 200,000 to 1 in 1 million T cells. Profiling relied on immunoSEQ multiplex PCR, and the TCRdb table lists in-frame clones only, not all of them. The sample holds some 150,000 clones, approximately 80% seen once. On this clone itself: Its antigen is as yet unknown.

Study observations and caveats: Public clonotypes, an uncommon group, contracted or remained stable on treatment.

Sample: PBMCs, taken after 24 months of ibrutinib treatment. The rearrangement uses TRBV9 and TRBJ2-1; 14 nucleotides agree with TRBD2. The source is a human donor with chronic lymphocytic leukemia. This chain's CDR3 is CASSPPTSGRANEQFF. Written as DNA, the CDR3 is TGTGCCAGCAGCCCTCCGACTAGCGGGAGGGCGAATGAGCAGTTCTTC. Full variable domain (missing parts from reference TRBV9 and TRBJ2-1): DSGVTQTPKHLITATGQRVTLRCSPRSGDLSVYWYQQSLDQGLQFLIQYYNGEERAKGNILERFSAQQFPDLHSELNLSSLELGDSALYFCASSPPTSGRANEQFFGPGTRLTVL.